Each of the 24 T cell receptor beta chains below was sequenced from the same sample in a study of naive and memory T cell subsets. Findings and limits, study-wide: Possibly reflecting memory cells re-expressing CD45RA, a few larger clonotypes occurred in naive repertoires, especially CD8.

Two oligonucleotides, mixed equimolar, formed the beta constant-region primer covering TRBC1 and TRBC2. Ligated cDNA was amplified by four rounds of PCR with nested alpha and beta constant-region primers and SP2. MiXCR, applied by TCRdb to the UMI-ligation and nested PCR reads, yields one record per CDR3 protein. The table includes 140,000 to 150,000 distinct CDR3 sequences, approximately 24% detected once. The antigens for these receptors are not known. The sample was naive CD4+ T cells from blood. These TCRs come from a human donor in good health.

This clonotype was counted once. The chain combines TRBV27 with TRBJ1-4; tentative D call: TRBD1 (6 bases). Trimming took 3 bases from V and 3 from J, leaving 11 bases between them. Germline V lookup: CDR1 MNHEY, CDR2 SMNVEV (reference sequence). The CDR3 has 15 amino acids. The CDR3 loop is CASSFSPGANEKLFF. CDR3 bases: TGTGCCAGCAGTTTTTCGCCAGGGGCTAATGAAAAACTGTTTTTT.

The chain's CDR3 is CATSDRLWAAYEQYF. The CDR3, as DNA: TGTGCCACCAGTGACCGCCTTTGGGCAGCCTACGAGCAGTACTTC. The chain carries TRBV24-1 and TRBJ2-7, with D hard to call. Germline V CDR1 and CDR2: KGHDR, SFDVKD. The CDR3 loop spans 15 amino acids. V dropped 4 bases and J dropped 2 bases, with 14 bases sitting between them.

This sequence joins TRBV7-8 and TRBJ1-3; D is perhaps TRBD1 (6 bases). Germline lookup yields CDR1 SGHVS and CDR2 FQNEAQ. The CDR3 has 17 residues. The V end was cut by 1 base, the J end by 0 bases, with 13 bases between. The CDR3 is CASSLVPDRYSGNTIYF. The CDR3 region has the DNA TGTGCCAGCAGCTTAGTACCGGACAGATACTCTGGAAACACCATATATTTT. Looking up the rest from reference TRBV7-8 and TRBJ1-3 gives the full variable domain: GAGVSQSPRYKVAKRGQDVALRCDPISGHVSLFWYQQALGQGPEFLTYFQNEAQLDKSGLPSDRFFAERPEGSVSTLKIQRTQQEDSAVYLCASSLVPDRYSGNTIYFGEGSWLTVV.

The chain carries TRBV5-1 and TRBJ2-7, with 8 positions matching TRBD1. V lost 4 bases to trimming and J lost 7 bases; unmatched junction nucleotides: 10. Germline CDR1 is SGHRS and CDR2 is YFSETQ. The length of the CDR3 is 14 residues. The CDR3 protein is CASSKTGDLLEQYF. CDR3 nucleotide sequence: TGCGCCAGCAGCAAGACAGGGGATCTTTTAGAGCAGTACTTC.

The V gene is TRBV18, the J gene TRBJ2-6; D unclear. The CDR3 spans 16 residues. V was clipped by 2 bases and J by 4 bases, with 12 bases between them. Germline CDR1 and CDR2: KGHSH and LQKENI. Here the CDR3 DNA reads TGTGCCAGCTCACCAGGTATCGGCGGCGGGGCCAACGTCCTGACTTTC. Translation: CASSPGIGGGANVLTF.

The chain joins TRBV5-1 to TRBJ1-1, with 8 bases matching TRBD1. Trimming took 4 bases from V and 7 from J; bases not matched to a gene: 6. This CDR3 is built from 13 residues. Germline CDR1 reads SGHRS; CDR2 reads YFSETQ. The CDR3 loop reads CASSRQGALEAFF. As DNA, the CDR3 is TGCGCCAGCAGCCGGCAGGGGGCCCTTGAAGCTTTCTTT.

The sample holds a few counts of this clonotype. V gene TRBV9 combines with J gene TRBJ2-3, with TRBD2 matching 14 bases. The CDR3 is made up of 15 amino acids. The germline gives CDR1 SGDLS, CDR2 YYNGEE. After removal of 3 bases from V and 6 bases from J, the junction contained 3 bases not matched to a gene. This CDR3 is CASSATSGRADTQYF. In DNA form, the CDR3 reads TGTGCCAGCAGCGCGACTAGCGGGAGGGCGGATACGCAGTATTTT.

This clonotype was found a few times. V usage is TRBV28 and J usage is TRBJ2-5; D is ambiguous. V lost 5 bases and J lost 3, with 10 bases in between. Germline CDR1 and CDR2: MDHEN and SYDVKM. CDR3 length: 13 amino acids. CDR3 nucleotide sequence: TGTGCCAGCAGTCGCCGGGCGAAAGAGACCCAGTACTTC. Residues: CASSRRAKETQYF.

The chain is built from TRBV6-5 and TRBJ2-2; D is undetermined. V was cut by 2 bases and J by 7 bases, with 5 bases left in between. Germline CDR1 is MNHEY and CDR2 is SVGAGI. The CDR3 covers 12 residues. CDR3 region: CASSYTGGELFF. DNA for the CDR3: TGTGCCAGCAGTTACACCGGCGGGGAGCTGTTTTTT.

This chain uses TRBV3-1 with TRBJ2-2; the D is unclear. Trimming cost V 4 bases and J 2 bases, with 11 bases left between them. Germline-derived CDR1 and CDR2 are LGHDT and YNNKEL (reference sequence). The CDR3 covers 15 residues. CDR3 sequence: CASSLRTVNTGELFF. CDR3 bases: TGTGCCAGCAGCCTCCGGACCGTTAACACCGGGGAGCTGTTTTTT.

The chain joins TRBV28 to TRBJ1-4; 10 nucleotides line up with TRBD1. Germline loops: CDR1 MDHEN, CDR2 SYDVKM. The CDR3 has 17 amino acids. Trimming removed 3 bases from V and 8 bases from J; junction bases left unmatched: 12. The CDR3 nucleotides are TGTGCCAGCAGTTTCCCATCCTCGGACAGGGGGTTCGAAAAACTGTTTTTT. Residues: CASSFPSSDRGFEKLFF.

As to this clonotype: The junction departs from the called germline gene at one end, perhaps through a read error. J is TRBJ2-1 and V is TRBV29-1; no clear D gene. Germline V CDR1 and CDR2: SQVTM, ANQGSEA. The CDR3 loop spans 14 amino acids. CDR3 nucleotides: TGCAGCGTGGAAGCCCATCCGTCCTACAATGAGCAGTTCTTC. Residues: CSVEAHPSYNEQFF.

The chain joins TRBV27 to TRBJ2-3, with 11 bases aligning to TRBD1. Germline trimming cut 6 bases from V and 3 bases from J; bases unmatched to any gene: 8. Germline assignment: CDR1 MNHEY and CDR2 SMNVEV (reference sequence). The CDR3 spans 16 residues. The CDR3 spells CASRPGQGAATDTQYF. The CDR3 nucleotides read TGTGCCAGCAGACCCGGACAGGGGGCGGCAACAGATACGCAGTATTTT.

The table lists this clonotype with many counts. The V call is TRBV29-1, the J call TRBJ2-1, with D perhaps assigned TRBD1 or TRBD2 (5 bases each). The CDR3 contains 14 residues. Germline V CDR1 and CDR2: SQVTM, ANQGSEA. V lost 4 bases and J 2 bases, leaving 12 bases between the germline ends. The CDR3 region is CSVVGQGAYNEQFF. As DNA, the CDR3 is TGCAGCGTTGTCGGCCAGGGAGCCTACAATGAGCAGTTCTTC.

Ten or more counts support this clonotype. The DNA of the CDR3 is TGCAGTGCTAGCGCGGGAAGCACAGATACGCAGTATTTT. This encodes CSASAGSTDTQYF. The genes are TRBV20-1 and TRBJ2-3; D possibly corresponds to TRBD2 (6 bases). The length of the CDR3 is 13 residues. CDR1 is DFQATT and CDR2 is SNEGSKA in the germline V gene (reference sequence). The V end was cut by 3 bases, the J end by 0 bases, with 7 bases between.

This clonotype was counted at least ten times. The chain links TRBV28 to TRBJ1-2; 8 bases line up with TRBD1. This CDR3 has 14 residues. Trimming took 4 bases from V and 6 from J; bases not matched to a gene: 7. Germline V lookup: CDR1 MDHEN, CDR2 SYDVKM. The CDR3 DNA reads TGTGCCAGCAGTTACCCCGGGACAGGCAATGGCTACACCTTC. This translates into CASSYPGTGNGYTF.

Only a few counts were recorded for this clonotype. This chain links TRBV12-5 with TRBJ2-1; D is perhaps TRBD2 (7 bases). Germline lookup yields CDR1 LGHNT and CDR2 FRNRAP. The CDR3 runs to 15 residues. V lost 6 bases, J lost 5 bases, and 17 bases lay in between. As DNA, the CDR3 is TGTGCTAGTGGCTTCAGGCGGGGGCCTCACAATGAGCAGTTCTTC. This gives the protein CASGFRRGPHNEQFF.

This chain joins TRBV28 and TRBJ2-5; D is uncertain. The CDR3 runs 14 residues. Trimming removed 3 bases at V and 5 bases at J, with 13 bases between. The germline gives CDR1 MDHEN, CDR2 SYDVKM. The CDR3, as DNA: TGTGCCAGCAGTTTCCGGCCCCCTAGGGAGACCCAGTACTTC. Translating gives CASSFRPPRETQYF.

This clonotype was seen at least ten times. V is TRBV5-1 and J is TRBJ2-1, with 7 bases that match TRBD2. The CDR3 has 15 residues. Germline loops: CDR1 SGHRS, CDR2 YFSETQ. With V trimmed by 1 base and J by 5 bases, 6 bases remained unmatched. DNA of the CDR3: TGCGCCAGCAGCTTGAAGGCGGGGACTAACAATGAGCAGTTCTTC. This gives the protein CASSLKAGTNNEQFF.

This clonotype was detected a few times. The gene calls are TRBV28 and TRBJ1-1; D gene ambiguous. The CDR3 has 13 residues. The V end lost 6 bases, the J end lost 3 bases, and 11 bases lay between the germline ends. Germline V gene sequence: CDR1 MDHEN, CDR2 SYDVKM. Written as DNA, the CDR3 is TGTGCCAGCAGAAACCTATTTCACACTGAAGCTTTCTTT. This sequence encodes CASRNLFHTEAFF.

CDR3 DNA: TGTGCCAGCAGTTTAGGGTGGGAGACCCAGTACTTC. Its translation: CASSLGWETQYF. This chain links TRBV12-3 or TRBV12-4 with TRBJ2-5, with D unresolved. V shed 1 base and J shed 5 bases, with 5 bases lying between them. The CDR3 totals 12 residues.

This clonotype was observed at least ten times. This rearrangement joins TRBV19 to TRBJ2-7; the match to TRBD1 covers 7 bases. CDR1 LNHDA and CDR2 SQIVND come from the germline V gene (reference sequence). Trimming at V came to 5 bases and at J to 2 bases, leaving 15 bases not matched to a gene. The CDR3 runs 17 residues. The CDR3 region is CASSPPRRDRTTYEQYF. For the CDR3, the DNA is TGTGCCAGTAGTCCCCCTCGTCGGGACAGAACCACCTACGAGCAGTACTTC.

This CDR3 reads CASSSQGAGANVLTF. The CDR3 DNA follows: TGTGCCAGCAGCTCGCAGGGGGCAGGGGCCAACGTCCTGACTTTC. J is TRBJ2-6 and V is TRBV28, with 8 bases matching TRBD1. Germline lookup yields CDR1 MDHEN and CDR2 SYDVKM. The CDR3 is 15 amino acids. V gave up 6 bases and J gave up 4 bases; unmatched junction bases: 5. The full variable domain, with the rest looked up from reference TRBV28 and TRBJ2-6, is DVKVTQSSRYLVKRTGEKVFLECVQDMDHENMFWYRQDPGLGLRLIYFSYDVKMKEKGDIPEGYSVSREKKERFSLILESASTNQTSMYLCASSSQGAGANVLTFGAGSRLTVL.

A few counts support this clonotype. The chain joins TRBV7-2 to TRBJ2-3; maybe TRBD1 (5 bases). The germline V gene encodes CDR1 SGHTA and CDR2 FQGNSA. Trimming shortened V by 5 bases and J by 4 bases, and 13 bases separated the two germline ends. The CDR3 has 14 residues. The CDR3 here is CASSKQVGSDTQYF. Here the CDR3 DNA reads TGTGCCAGCAGCAAACAGGTTGGGTCAGATACGCAGTATTTT.